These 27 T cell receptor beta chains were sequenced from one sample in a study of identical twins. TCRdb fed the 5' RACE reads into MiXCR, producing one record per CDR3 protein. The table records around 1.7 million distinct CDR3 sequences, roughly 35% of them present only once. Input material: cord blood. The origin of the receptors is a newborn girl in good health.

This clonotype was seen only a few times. DNA of the CDR3: TGCAGTGCGTGGAGGAGCATGAACACTGAAGCTTTCTTT. Encoded protein: CSAWRSMNTEAFF. The rearrangement joins TRBV20-1 to TRBJ1-1; the D is unclear. The CDR3 loop spans 13 amino acids. The V end was cut by 6 bases, the J end by 0 bases, with 11 bases between. The germline gives CDR1 DFQATT, CDR2 SNEGSKA (reference sequence).

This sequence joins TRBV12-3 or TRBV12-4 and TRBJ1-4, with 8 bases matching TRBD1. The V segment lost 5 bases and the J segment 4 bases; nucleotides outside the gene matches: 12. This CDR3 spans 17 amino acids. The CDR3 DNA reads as TGTGCCAGCAGTCCCGGGACAGGCCAGGGGGGTAATGAAAAACTGTTTTTT. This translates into CASSPGTGQGGNEKLFF.

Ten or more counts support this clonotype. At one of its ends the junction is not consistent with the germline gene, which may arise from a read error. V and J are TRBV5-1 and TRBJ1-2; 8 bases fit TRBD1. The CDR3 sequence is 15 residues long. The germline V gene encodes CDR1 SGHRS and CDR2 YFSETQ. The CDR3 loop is CASSPGQGRGYGYTF. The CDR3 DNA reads TGTGCCAGCAGTCCCGGACAGGGCCGCGGGTATGGCTACACCTTC. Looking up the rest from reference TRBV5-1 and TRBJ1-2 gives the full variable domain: KAGVTQTPRYLIKTRGQQVTLSCSPISGHRSVSWYQQTPGQGLQFLFEYFSETQRNKGNFPGRFSGRQFSNSRSEMNVSTLELGDSALYLCASSPGQGRGYGYTFGSGTRLTVV.

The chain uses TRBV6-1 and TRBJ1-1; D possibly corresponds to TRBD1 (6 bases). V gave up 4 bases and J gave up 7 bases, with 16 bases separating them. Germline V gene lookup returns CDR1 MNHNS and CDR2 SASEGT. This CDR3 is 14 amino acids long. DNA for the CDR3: TGTGCCAGCAGTGCCACCCGGGACAATCATGAAGCTTTCTTT. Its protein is CASSATRDNHEAFF.

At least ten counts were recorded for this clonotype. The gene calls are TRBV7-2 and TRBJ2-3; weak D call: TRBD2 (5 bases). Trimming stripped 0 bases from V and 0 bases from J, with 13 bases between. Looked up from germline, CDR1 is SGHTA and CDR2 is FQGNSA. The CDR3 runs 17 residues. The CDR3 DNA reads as TGTGCCAGCAGCTTAGCCCCGCGGAGGACTAGCACAGATACGCAGTATTTT. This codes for CASSLAPRRTSTDTQYF.

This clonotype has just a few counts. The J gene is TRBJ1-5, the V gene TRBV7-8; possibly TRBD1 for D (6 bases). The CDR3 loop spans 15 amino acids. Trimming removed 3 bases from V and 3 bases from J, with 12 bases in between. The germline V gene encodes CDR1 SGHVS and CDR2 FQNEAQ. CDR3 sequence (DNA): TGTGCCAGCAGCTTGGATCAGGGGCTCAATCAGCCCCAGCATTTT. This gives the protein CASSLDQGLNQPQHF.

CDR3 amino acids: CASSHPSGNLNNEQFF. As DNA, the CDR3 is TGCGCCAGCAGCCACCCTAGCGGGAATTTGAACAATGAGCAGTTCTTC. This chain connects TRBV4-1 to TRBJ2-1, with 9 bases aligning to TRBD2. J lost 5 bases, V lost 3 bases, and 8 bases had no gene match. Per the germline V gene, CDR1 is MGHRA and CDR2 is YSYEKL. This CDR3 has 16 residues.

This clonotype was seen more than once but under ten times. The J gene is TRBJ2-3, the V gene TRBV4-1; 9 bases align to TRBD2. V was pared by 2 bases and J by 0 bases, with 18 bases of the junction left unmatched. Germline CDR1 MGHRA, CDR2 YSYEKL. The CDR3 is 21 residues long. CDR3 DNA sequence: TGCGCCAGCAGCCAAAGACAGGGAAAGCGGGAGGCCCCTTCCAGCACAGATACGCAGTATTTT. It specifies CASSQRQGKREAPSSTDTQYF.

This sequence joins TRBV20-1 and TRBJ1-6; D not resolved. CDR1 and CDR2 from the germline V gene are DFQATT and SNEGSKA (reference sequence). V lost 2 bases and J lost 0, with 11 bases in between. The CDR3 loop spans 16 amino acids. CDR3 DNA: TGCAGTGCTAGACCCGACGGGAGCTCCTATAATTCACCCCTCCACTTT. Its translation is CSARPDGSSYNSPLHF.

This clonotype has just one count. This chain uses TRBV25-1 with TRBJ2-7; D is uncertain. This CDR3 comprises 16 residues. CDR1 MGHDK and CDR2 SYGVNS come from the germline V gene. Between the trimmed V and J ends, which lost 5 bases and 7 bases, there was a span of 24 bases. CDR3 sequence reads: CASSLPRAETPNEQYF. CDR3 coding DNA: TGTGCCAGCAGTCTCCCTCGGGCTGAGACTCCCAATGAGCAGTACTTC.

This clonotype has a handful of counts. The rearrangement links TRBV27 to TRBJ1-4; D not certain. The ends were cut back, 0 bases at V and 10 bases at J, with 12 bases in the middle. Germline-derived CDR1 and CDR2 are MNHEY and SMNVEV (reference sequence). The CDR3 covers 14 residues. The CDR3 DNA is TGTGCCAGCAGTTTATCCCTTAGGTTCGGAAAACTGTTTTTT. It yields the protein CASSLSLRFGKLFF. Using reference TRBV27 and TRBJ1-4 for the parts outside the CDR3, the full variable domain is EAQVTQNPRYLITVTGKKLTVTCSQNMNHEYMSWYRQDPGLGLRQIYYSMNVEVTDKGDVPEGYKVSRKEKRNFPLILESPSPNQTSLYFCASSLSLRFGKLFFGSGTQLSVL.

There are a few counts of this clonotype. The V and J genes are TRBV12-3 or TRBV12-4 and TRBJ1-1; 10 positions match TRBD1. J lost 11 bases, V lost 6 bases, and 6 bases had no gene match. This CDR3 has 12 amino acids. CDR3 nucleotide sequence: TGTGCCAGCAGAACCGGGACAGGGGACGCTTTCTTT. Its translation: CASRTGTGDAFF.

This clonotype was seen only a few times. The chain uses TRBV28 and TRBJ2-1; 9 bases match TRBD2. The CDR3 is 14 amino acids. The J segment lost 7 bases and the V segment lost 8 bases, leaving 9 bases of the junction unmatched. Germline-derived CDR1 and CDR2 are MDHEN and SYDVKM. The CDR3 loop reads CASVGASGINEQFF. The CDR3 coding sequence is TGTGCCAGCGTCGGGGCTAGCGGGATAAATGAGCAGTTCTTC.

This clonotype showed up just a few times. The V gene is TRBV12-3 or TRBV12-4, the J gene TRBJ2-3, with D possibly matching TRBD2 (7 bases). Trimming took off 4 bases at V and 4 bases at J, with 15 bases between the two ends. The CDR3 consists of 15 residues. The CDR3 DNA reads TGTGCCAGCAGTTGGTCGGGGGGCCGCGCAGATACGCAGTATTTT. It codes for CASSWSGGRADTQYF.

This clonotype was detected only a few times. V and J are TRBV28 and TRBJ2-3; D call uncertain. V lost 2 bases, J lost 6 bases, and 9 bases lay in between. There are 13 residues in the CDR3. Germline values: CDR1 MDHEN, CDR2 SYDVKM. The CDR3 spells CASSLDQTDTQYF. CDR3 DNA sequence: TGTGCCAGCAGTTTAGACCAGACCGATACGCAGTATTTT.

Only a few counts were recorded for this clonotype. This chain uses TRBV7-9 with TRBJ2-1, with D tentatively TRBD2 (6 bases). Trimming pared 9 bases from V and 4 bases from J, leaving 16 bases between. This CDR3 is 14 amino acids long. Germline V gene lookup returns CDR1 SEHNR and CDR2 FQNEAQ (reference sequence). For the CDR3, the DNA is TGTGCCAGTGAGCGGCGGGGAAATTACAATGAGCAGTTCTTC. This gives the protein CASERRGNYNEQFF.

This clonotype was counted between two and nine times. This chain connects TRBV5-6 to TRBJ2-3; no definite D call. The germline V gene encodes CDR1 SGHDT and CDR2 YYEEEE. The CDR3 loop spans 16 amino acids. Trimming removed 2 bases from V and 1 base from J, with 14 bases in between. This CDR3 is CASSFNTYPGTDTQYF. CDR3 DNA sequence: TGTGCCAGCAGCTTCAACACTTACCCCGGCACAGATACGCAGTATTTT.

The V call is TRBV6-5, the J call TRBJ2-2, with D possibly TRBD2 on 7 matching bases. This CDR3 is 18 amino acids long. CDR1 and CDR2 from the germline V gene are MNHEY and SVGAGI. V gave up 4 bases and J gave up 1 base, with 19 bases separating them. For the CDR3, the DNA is TGTGCCAGCAGTTGGGGGGGCTCGGCTAGCGGGAACACCGGGGAGCTGTTTTTT. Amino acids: CASSWGGSASGNTGELFF.

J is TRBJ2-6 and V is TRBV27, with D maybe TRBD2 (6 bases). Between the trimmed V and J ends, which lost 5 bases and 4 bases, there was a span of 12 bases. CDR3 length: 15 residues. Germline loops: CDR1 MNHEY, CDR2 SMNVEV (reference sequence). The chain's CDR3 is CASSNKRVGANVLTF. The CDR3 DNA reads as TGTGCCAGCAGTAATAAGCGGGTAGGGGCCAACGTCCTGACTTTC. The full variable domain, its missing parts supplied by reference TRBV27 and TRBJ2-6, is EAQVTQNPRYLITVTGKKLTVTCSQNMNHEYMSWYRQDPGLGLRQIYYSMNVEVTDKGDVPEGYKVSRKEKRNFPLILESPSPNQTSLYFCASSNKRVGANVLTFGAGSRLTVL.

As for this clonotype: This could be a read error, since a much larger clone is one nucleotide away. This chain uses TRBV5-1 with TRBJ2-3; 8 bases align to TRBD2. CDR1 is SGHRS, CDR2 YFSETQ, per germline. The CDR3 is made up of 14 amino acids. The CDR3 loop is CASSLAGAEDTRYF. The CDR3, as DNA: TGCGCCAGCAGCTTAGCGGGAGCGGAAGATACGCGGTATTTT.

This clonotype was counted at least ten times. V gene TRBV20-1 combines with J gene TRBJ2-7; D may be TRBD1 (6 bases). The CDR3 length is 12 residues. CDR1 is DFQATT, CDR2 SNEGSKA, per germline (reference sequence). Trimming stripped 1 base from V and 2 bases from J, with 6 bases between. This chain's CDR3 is CSARGQAYEQYF. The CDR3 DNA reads TGCAGTGCTAGAGGACAGGCCTACGAGCAGTACTTC.

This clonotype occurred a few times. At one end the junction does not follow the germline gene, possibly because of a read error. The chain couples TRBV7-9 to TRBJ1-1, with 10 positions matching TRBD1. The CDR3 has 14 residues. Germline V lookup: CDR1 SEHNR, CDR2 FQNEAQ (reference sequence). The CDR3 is CASSADRGDTEAFF. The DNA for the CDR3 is TGCGCCAGCAGCGCGGACAGGGGGGACACTGAAGCTTTCTTT. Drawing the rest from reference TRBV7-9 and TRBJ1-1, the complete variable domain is DTGVSQNPRHKITKRGQNVTFRCDPISEHNRLYWYRQTLGQGPEFLTYFQNEAQLEKSRLLSDRFSAERPKGSFSTLEIQRTEQGDSAMYLCASSADRGDTEAFFGQGTRLTVV.

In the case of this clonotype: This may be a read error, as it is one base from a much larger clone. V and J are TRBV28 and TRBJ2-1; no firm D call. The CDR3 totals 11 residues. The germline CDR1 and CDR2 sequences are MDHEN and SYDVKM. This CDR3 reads CAGSLRREQFF. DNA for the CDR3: TGTGCCGGCAGTTTACGACGGGAGCAGTTCTTC.

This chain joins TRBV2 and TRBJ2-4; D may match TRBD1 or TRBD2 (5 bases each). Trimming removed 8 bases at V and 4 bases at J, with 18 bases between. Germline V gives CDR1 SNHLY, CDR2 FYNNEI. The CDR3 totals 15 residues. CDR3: CASREEQAIKNIQYF. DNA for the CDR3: TGTGCCAGCCGGGAAGAACAGGCGATTAAAAACATTCAGTACTTC.

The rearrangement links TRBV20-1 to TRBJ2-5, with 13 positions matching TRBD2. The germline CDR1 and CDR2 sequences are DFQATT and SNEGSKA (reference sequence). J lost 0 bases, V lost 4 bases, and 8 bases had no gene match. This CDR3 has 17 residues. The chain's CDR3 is CSANGLAGDAYQETQYF. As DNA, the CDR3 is TGCAGTGCTAACGGACTAGCGGGAGACGCCTACCAAGAGACCCAGTACTTC.

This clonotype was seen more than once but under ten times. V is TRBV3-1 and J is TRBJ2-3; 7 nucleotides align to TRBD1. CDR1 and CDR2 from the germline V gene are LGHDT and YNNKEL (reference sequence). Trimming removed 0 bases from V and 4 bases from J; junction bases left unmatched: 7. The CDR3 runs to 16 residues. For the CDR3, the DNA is TGTGCCAGCAGCCAAGATCGAATTACAGGGGCAGATACGCAGTATTTT. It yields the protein CASSQDRITGADTQYF.

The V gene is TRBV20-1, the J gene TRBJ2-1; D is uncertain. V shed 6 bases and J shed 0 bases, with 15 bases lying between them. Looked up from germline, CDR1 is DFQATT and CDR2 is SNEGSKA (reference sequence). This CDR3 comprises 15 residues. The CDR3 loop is CSAKLYPSSYNEQFF. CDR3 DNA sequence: TGCAGTGCAAAGCTCTATCCGAGCTCCTACAATGAGCAGTTCTTC.